The rows below give T cell receptor beta chains drawn from one sample of a study of cytomegalovirus exposure and HLA in healthy donors. Only in-frame clones appear in the TCRdb table, and some are missing; sequencing was by immunoSEQ multiplex PCR. The sample contains 100,000 to 150,000 clones, 75% of which appear only once. The sequenced sample consisted of PBMCs. The source of these receptors is a woman aged 40 to 50 in good health and CMV-seropositive. Both conserved end residues are trimmed from each CDR3. D genes are given only for firm matches. Clone size is stated in some rows and not others, as once, few, many or a class when expanded.

j_gene,d_gene,v_gene,abundance,len,CDR3aa
TRBJ2-5,TRBD2,TRBV7-9,NA,12,ASSLLAAQETQY
TRBJ2-7,NA,TRBV6-1,NA,11,ATSSRQLYEQY
TRBJ1-5,NA,TRBV7-9,once,12,ASSPVMGEQPQH
TRBJ2-3,NA,TRBV19,NA,11,ASSPGRTDTQY
TRBJ1-4,NA,TRBV5-4,NA,11,ASSLDEGTQLF
TRBJ2-5,NA,TRBV5-6,few,17,ASSLWGRAPGRHQETQY
NA,TRBD2,TRBV10-2,once,14,ASSELGTSGIYEQY
TRBJ1-1,NA,TRBV6-5,NA,12,ASSYVGVQTEAF
TRBJ1-1,TRBD1,TRBV4-3,NA,13,ASSQGTGLNTEAF
TRBJ1-1,NA,TRBV9,NA,11,ASSVLRSTEAF
TRBJ1-3,NA,TRBV7-2,NA,14,ASTLRRGSSGNTIY